The subject of this entry is one T cell receptor beta chain. V was shortened by 3 bases and J by 7 bases, with 6 bases between the two germline ends. The CDR3 is made up of 11 amino acids. These data originate in a study of blood T cell repertoires in COVID-19. At the level of the study: Sites in the United States, Italy and Spain provided acute and convalescent COVID-19 samples. T cells, B-cell-depleted T cells, or PBMCs supplied cDNA or gDNA.

Original analysis: Nucleated cell counts were estimated from reference gene primer amplification. The table came from immunoSEQ multiplex PCR; TCRdb's copy has only in-frame clones and leaves some out. From that table come the V and J calls and clone size; the DNA was used to work out D and trimming. Of roughly 250,000 clones listed, 80% to 85% are singletons. The TCR originated in a man between 45 and 60 years old with active or convalescent COVID-19. Source material: peripheral blood. V usage is TRBV12-3 or TRBV12-4 and J usage is TRBJ1-1, with D unclear. CDR3 in amino acids: CASSFRSEAFF. The CDR3 DNA is TGTGCCAGCAGTTTTCGCAGTGAAGCTTTCTTT.